This T cell receptor beta chain stems from a study of OX40 agonist ivuxolimab in advanced cancers. Across the whole study: Dose-escalation patients' cancers were hepatocellular carcinoma, melanoma, renal cell or head and neck cancer.

V was pared by 2 bases and J by 2 bases, with 15 bases between. CDR1 is MNHEY, CDR2 SVGAGI, per germline. The CDR3 length is 16 residues. Only in-frame clones appear in the TCRdb table, and some are missing; sequencing was by immunoSEQ multiplex PCR. The profile shows 73,000 or so clones, approximately 90% of them singletons. This clonotype was sampled from an adult with an advanced solid tumor such as melanoma, head and neck, liver or kidney cancer. This specimen was CD4+ or CD8+ T cells sorted from blood, taken in a trial of the OX40 agonist ivuxolimab. The chain uses TRBV6-5 and TRBJ1-1; D unclear. This CDR3 reads CASSYVPIPVNTEAFF. The CDR3 DNA sequence: TGTGCCAGCAGTTACGTGCCCATACCGGTCAACACTGAAGCTTTCTTT.